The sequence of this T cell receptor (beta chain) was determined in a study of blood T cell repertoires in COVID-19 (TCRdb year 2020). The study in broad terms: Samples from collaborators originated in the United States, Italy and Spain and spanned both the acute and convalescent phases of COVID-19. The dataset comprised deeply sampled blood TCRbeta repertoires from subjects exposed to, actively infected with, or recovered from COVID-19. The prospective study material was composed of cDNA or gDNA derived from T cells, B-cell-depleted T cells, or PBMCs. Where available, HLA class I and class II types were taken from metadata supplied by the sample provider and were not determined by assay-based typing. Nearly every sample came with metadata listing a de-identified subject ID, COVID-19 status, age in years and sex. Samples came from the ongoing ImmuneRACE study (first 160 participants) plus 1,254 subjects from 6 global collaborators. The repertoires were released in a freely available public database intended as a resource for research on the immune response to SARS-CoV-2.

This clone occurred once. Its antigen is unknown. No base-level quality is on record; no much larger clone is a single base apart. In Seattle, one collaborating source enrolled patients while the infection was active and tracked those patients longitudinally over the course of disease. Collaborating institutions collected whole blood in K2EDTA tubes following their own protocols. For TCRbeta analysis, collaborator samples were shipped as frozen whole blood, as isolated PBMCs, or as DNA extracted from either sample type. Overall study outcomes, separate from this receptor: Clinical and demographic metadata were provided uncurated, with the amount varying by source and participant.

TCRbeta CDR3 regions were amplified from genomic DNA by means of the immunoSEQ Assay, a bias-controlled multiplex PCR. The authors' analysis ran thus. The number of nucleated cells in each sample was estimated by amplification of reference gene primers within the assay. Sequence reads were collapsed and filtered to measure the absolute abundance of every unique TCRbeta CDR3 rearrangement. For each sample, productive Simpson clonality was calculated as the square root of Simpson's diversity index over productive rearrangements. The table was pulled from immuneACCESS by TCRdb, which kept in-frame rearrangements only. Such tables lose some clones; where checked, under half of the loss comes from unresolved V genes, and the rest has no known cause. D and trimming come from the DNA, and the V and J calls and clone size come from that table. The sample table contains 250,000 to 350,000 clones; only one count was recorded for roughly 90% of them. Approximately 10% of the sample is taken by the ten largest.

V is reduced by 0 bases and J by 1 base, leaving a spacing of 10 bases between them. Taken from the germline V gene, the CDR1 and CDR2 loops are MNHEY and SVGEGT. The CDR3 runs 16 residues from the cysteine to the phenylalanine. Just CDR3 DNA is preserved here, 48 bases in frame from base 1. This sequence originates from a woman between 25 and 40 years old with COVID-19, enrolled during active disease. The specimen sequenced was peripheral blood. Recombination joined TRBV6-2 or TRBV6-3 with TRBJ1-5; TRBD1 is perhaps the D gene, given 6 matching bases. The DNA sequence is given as TGTGCCAGCAGTTACTCGAGGACAGCGAGCAATCAGCCCCAGCATTTT. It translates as CASSYSRTASNQPQHF.